In this sample, the clone carrying this T cell receptor beta chain turned up once. The data derive from a study of blood T cell repertoires in COVID-19. Whole-study context: Samples came from the United States, Italy and Spain, spanning acute and convalescent COVID-19.

Those who participated ranged in age from roughly 18 to 90 years and resided in about 24 US areas. Participant-given clinical history determined each cohort assignment. Germline V gene sequence: CDR1 SGHAT, CDR2 FQNNGV. V shed 3 bases and J shed 2 bases, with 11 bases lying between them. The length of the CDR3 is 14 residues. Produced via immunoSEQ multiplex PCR; TCRdb's table is partial and in-frame only. The sample records around 330,000 clones, around 84% being singletons. Input material: PBMCs or T cells enriched from blood (not recorded which). The sequence came from a woman in her 30s who had been exposed to COVID-19. The chain couples TRBV11-2 to TRBJ2-7; D unclear. CDR3 region: CASSLYSGPYEQYF. In DNA form, the CDR3 reads TGTGCCAGCAGCTTGTACAGTGGTCCCTACGAGCAGTACTTC.